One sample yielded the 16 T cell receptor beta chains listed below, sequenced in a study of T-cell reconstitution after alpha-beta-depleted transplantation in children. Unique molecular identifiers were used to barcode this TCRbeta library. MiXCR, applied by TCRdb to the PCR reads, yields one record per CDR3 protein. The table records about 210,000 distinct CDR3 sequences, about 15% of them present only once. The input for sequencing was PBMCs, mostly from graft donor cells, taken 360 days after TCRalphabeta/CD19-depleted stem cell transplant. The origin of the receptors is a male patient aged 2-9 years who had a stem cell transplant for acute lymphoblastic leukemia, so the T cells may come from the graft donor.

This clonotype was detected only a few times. The CDR3 nucleotides are TGTGCCACCAGTGATTTGACCGGGACAGCCACAGATACGCAGTATTTT. Translation gives CATSDLTGTATDTQYF. This rearrangement joins TRBV24-1 to TRBJ2-3; TRBD1 matches at 7 bases. V was clipped by 0 bases and J by 2 bases; unmatched bases: 4. CDR3 length equals 16 residues. Germline CDR1 is KGHDR and CDR2 is SFDVKD.

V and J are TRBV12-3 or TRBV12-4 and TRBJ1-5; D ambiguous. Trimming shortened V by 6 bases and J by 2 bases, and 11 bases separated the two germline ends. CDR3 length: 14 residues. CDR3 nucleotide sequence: TGTGCCAGCAGCCTCGCGCAGGGCAATCAGCCCCAGCATTTT. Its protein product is CASSLAQGNQPQHF.

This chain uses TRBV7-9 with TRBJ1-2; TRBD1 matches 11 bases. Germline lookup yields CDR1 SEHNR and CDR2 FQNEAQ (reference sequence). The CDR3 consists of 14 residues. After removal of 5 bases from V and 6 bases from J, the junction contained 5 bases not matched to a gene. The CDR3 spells CASSRDRGSDGYTF. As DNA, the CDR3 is TGTGCCAGCAGCCGGGACAGGGGGTCGGATGGCTACACCTTC. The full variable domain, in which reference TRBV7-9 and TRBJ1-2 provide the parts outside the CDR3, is DTGVSQNPRHKITKRGQNVTFRCDPISEHNRLYWYRQTLGQGPEFLTYFQNEAQLEKSRLLSDRFSAERPKGSFSTLEIQRTEQGDSAMYLCASSRDRGSDGYTFGSGTRLTVV.

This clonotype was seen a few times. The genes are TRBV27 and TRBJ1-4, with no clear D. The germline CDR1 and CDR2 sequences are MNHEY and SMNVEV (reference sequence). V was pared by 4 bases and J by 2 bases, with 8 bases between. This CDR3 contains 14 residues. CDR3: CASSSGGTNEKLFF. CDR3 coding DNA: TGTGCCAGCAGTTCGGGAGGGACTAATGAAAAACTGTTTTTT. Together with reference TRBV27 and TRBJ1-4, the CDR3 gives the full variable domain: EAQVTQNPRYLITVTGKKLTVTCSQNMNHEYMSWYRQDPGLGLRQIYYSMNVEVTDKGDVPEGYKVSRKEKRNFPLILESPSPNQTSLYFCASSSGGTNEKLFFGSGTQLSVL.

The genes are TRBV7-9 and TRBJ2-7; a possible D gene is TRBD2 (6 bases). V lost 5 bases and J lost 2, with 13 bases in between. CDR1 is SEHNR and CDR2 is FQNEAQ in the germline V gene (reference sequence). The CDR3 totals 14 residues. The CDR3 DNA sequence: TGTGCCAGCAGCCCGGGACTGGCCCCCTACGAGCAGTACTTC. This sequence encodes CASSPGLAPYEQYF.

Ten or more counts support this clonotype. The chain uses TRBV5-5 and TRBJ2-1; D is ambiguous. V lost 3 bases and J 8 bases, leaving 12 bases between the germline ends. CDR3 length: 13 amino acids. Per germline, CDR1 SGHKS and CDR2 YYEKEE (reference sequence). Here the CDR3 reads CASSYVGVYEQFF. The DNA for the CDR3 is TGTGCCAGCAGCTATGTTGGGGTATATGAGCAGTTCTTC.

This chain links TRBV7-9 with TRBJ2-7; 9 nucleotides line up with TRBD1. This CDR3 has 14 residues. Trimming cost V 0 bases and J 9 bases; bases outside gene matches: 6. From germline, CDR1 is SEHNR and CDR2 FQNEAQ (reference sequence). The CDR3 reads CASSLAGQGVSQYF. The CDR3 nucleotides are TGTGCCAGCAGCTTAGCGGGACAGGGAGTTTCGCAGTACTTC.

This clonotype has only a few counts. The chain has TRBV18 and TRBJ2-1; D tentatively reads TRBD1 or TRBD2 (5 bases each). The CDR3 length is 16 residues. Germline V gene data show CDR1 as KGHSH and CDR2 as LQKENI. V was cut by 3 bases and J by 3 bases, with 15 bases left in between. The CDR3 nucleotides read TGTGCCAGCTCACCGAGGGGCAAGGCCAACTACAATGAGCAGTTCTTC. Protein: CASSPRGKANYNEQFF.

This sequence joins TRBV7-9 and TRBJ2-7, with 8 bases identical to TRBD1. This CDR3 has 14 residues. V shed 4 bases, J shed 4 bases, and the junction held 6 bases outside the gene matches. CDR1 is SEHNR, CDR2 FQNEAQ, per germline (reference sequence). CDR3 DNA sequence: TGTGCCAGCAGCTCCGGGACAGGTGGATACGAGCAGTACTTC. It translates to CASSSGTGGYEQYF.

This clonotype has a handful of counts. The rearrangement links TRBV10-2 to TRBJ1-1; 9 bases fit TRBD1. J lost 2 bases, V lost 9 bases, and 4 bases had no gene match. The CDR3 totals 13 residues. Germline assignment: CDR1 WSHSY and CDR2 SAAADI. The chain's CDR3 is CASPQGANTEAFF. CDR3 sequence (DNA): TGCGCCAGTCCACAGGGGGCAAACACTGAAGCTTTCTTT.

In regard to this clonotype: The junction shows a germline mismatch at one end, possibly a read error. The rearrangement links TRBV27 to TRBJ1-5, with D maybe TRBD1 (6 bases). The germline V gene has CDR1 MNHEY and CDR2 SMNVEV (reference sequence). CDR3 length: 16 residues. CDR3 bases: TGTGCCAGCAGTATATCCAATCCAGGGGCCAATCAGCCCCAGCATTTT. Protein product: CASSISNPGANQPQHF.

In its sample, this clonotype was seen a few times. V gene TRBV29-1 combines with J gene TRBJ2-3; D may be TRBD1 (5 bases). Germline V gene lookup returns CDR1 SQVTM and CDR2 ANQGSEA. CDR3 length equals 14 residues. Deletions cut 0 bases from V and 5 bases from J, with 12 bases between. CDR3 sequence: CSVEDRGLGDTQYF. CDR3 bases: TGCAGCGTTGAAGATAGGGGTCTGGGAGATACGCAGTATTTT.

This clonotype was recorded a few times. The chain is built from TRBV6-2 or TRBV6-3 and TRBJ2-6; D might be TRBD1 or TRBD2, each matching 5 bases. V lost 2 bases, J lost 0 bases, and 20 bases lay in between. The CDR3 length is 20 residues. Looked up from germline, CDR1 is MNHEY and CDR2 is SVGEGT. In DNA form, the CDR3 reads TGTGCCAGCAGTTACCGACTAACGACAGTCCCCCCCTCTGGGGCCAACGTCCTGACTTTC. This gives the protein CASSYRLTTVPPSGANVLTF.

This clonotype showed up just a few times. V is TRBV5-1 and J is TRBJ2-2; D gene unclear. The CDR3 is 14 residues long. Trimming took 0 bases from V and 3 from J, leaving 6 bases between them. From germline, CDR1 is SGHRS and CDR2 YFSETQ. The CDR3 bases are TGCGCCAGCAGCTTGGTGGCCTACACCGGGGAGCTGTTTTTT. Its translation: CASSLVAYTGELFF.

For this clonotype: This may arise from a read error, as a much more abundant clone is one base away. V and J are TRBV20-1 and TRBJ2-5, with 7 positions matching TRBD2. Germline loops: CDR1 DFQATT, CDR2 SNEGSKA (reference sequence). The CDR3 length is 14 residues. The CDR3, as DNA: TGCCGTGCTCAGGACCCCGGGGGAGGGGAGACCCAGTACTTC. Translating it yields CRAQDPGGGETQYF.

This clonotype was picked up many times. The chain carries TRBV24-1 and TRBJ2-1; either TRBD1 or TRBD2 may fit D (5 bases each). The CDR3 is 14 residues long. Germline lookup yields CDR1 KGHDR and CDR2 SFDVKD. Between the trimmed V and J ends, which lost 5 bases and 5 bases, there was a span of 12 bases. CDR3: CATSVGAGNNEQFF. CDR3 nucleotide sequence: TGTGCCACCAGTGTCGGGGCAGGCAACAATGAGCAGTTCTTC.